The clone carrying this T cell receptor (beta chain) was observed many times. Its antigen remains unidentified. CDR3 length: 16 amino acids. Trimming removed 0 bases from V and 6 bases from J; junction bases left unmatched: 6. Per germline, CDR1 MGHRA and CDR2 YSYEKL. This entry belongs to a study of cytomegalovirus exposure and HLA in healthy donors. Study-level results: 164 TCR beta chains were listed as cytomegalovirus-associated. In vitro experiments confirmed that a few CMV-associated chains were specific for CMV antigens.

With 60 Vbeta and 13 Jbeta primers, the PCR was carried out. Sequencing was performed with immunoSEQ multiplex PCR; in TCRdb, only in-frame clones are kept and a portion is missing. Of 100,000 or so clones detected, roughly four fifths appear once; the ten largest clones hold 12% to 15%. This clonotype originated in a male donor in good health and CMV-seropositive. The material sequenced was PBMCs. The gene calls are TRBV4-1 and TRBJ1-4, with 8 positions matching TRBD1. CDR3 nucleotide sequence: TGCGCCAGCAGCCAAGAACGGGGGACAGGTGATGAAAAACTGTTTTTT. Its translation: CASSQERGTGDEKLFF.